This T cell receptor (beta chain) is drawn from a study of cytomegalovirus exposure and HLA in healthy donors. The germline V and J ends were trimmed by 0 bases and 3 bases, with 9 bases remaining between them. The germline V gene has CDR1 SGHKS and CDR2 YYEKEE (reference sequence). This CDR3 has 15 residues. Findings and limits, study-wide: Later on, a genetic analysis was performed. It linked a missense variant in DCLRE1C with V- and J-gene trimming of TCR beta. In a later analysis, an Asian-associated ancestry cluster reportedly showed fewer N-insertions than the roughly 710-donor mean.

60 Vbeta and 13 Jbeta primers were used in PCR. TCRdb's table, derived via immunoSEQ multiplex PCR, lists solely in-frame clones and lacks some. The table includes 65,000 or so clones, approximately 80% detected once. As to this clone: Its antigen remains unknown.

The receptor comes from a middle-aged woman in good health and CMV-seropositive. This chain uses TRBV5-5 with TRBJ1-4; tentative D call: TRBD1 (5 bases). Sample: PBMCs. The CDR3 protein is CASSLVGGSNEKLFF. As DNA, the CDR3 is TGTGCCAGCAGCTTGGTGGGGGGTTCTAATGAAAAACTGTTTTTT. Based on the CDR3 plus reference TRBV5-5 and TRBJ1-4, the full variable domain is DAGVTQSPTHLIKTRGQQVTLRCSPISGHKSVSWYQQVLGQGPQFIFQYYEKEERGRGNFPDRFSARQFPNYSSELNVNALLLGDSALYLCASSLVGGSNEKLFFGSGTQLSVL.